A selection of T cell receptor beta chains follows, all from one sample in a study of blood T cells in healthy people across ages. TCRdb processed the 5' RACE reads anew with MiXCR; each CDR3 protein has one entry. The data show about 900,000 distinct CDR3 sequences, approximately 65% seen once. Input material: blood. The receptors shown here come from a man under 40 in good health. Both conserved end residues are trimmed from each CDR3.

V: TRBV27
J: TRBJ2-2
CDR3: ASSPSPGELF

V: TRBV15
J: TRBJ1-1
CDR3: ATSRGQGKGEAF

V: TRBV4-2
J: TRBJ2-6
CDR3: ASSQRDSRFPGANVLT

V: TRBV6-5
J: TRBJ1-6
CDR3: ASSSTGTNSPLH

V: TRBV28
J: TRBJ1-2
CDR3: ASSLEGVWGTGYT

V: TRBV20-1
J: TRBJ2-3
CDR3: SARGLVSTDTQY

V: TRBV2
J: TRBJ1-6
CDR3: ASLPSRGGSYNSPLH

V: TRBV12-3/TRBV12-4
J: TRBJ2-1
CDR3: ASSFWAGNNEQF

V: TRBV29-1
J: TRBJ2-3
CDR3: SVGQGVSTDTQY

V: TRBV29-1
J: TRBJ2-5
CDR3: SVGWELQETQY

V: TRBV5-1
J: TRBJ2-4
CDR3: ASSISGGTEAKNIQY

V: TRBV7-2
J: TRBJ2-4
CDR3: ASSSRGPKNIQY

V: TRBV20-1
J: .
CDR3: SARRLPGRGETQY

V: TRBV12-3/TRBV12-4
J: TRBJ1-2
CDR3: ASTRGGSNYGYT

V: TRBV2
J: TRBJ2-3
CDR3: AVPAYSSTDTQY

V: TRBV12-3/TRBV12-4
J: TRBJ2-3
CDR3: ASSRIGALGADTQY

V: TRBV25-1
J: TRBJ1-1
CDR3: ASATGNTEAF